Included here is one TCR beta chain sequence, with context. The clone's antigen remains unknown. No quality values exist for individual bases; no much larger clone is one base distant. The cohort comprised 670 or so healthy bone marrow donors. Cohort members were all nominally healthy when sampled, although unrecorded immune exposures were likely present. The donor tested CMV seronegative and was one of the 352 seronegative cohort members. A peripheral blood sample was provided by each donor, and peripheral blood mononuclear cells were used for TCR beta sequencing. Genomic DNA was extracted from the blood cell samples with the Qiagen DNeasy Blood Extraction Kit. Libraries were constructed by the immunoSEQ multiplex PCR assay. A mixture of 60 forward primers for TCR Vbeta segments and 13 reverse primers for TCR Jbeta segments was used in the multiplex PCR. The CDR3 region of rearranged TCR beta genes was amplified from genomic DNA with a multiplex PCR assay. The amplified TCR beta libraries were sequenced on the Illumina HiSeq System as 87-base-pair reads. Turning to the authors' computational methods: In a later analysis, tens of millions of unique TCR beta chains were counted across the roughly 700 repertoires, and roughly 10 million of these chains were shared by at least two donors. Raw reads were error-corrected and collapsed into unique sequences by a nearest-neighbor algorithm in which closely related sequences were merged to remove PCR and sequencing errors. CDR3 sequences were aligned to IMGT reference sequences to assign V, D and J gene segments. Each retained sequence needed at least a six-nucleotide match to both a V gene segment and a J gene segment. A rearrangement counted as productive if the CDR3 had no stop codons and remained in frame with V and J, and every other rearrangement counted as non-productive. CDR3 was defined by IMGT convention, running from the second conserved V-encoded cysteine to the conserved J-encoded phenylalanine. Sequences without an unambiguous match to a single V gene segment were excluded from the earlier analysis of a few hundred of the donors. In an earlier analysis of some 590 of the donors, a V segment was called functional when productive rearrangements were above 56.7%, and segregating when the standard deviation between donors exceeded 5%. A statistical classification framework was built for diagnosing cytomegalovirus status from the catalog of TCR beta chain sequences. In a later analysis, V and J genes were assigned by comparing TCR nucleotide sequences against IMGT/GENE-DB human TR gene sequences. In a later analysis, CDR3 sequences and most-parsimonious VDJ recombination scenarios were assigned using the TCRdist pipeline. In a later analysis, every TCR beta chain was defined by the combination of its CDR3 amino acid sequence and its V-gene family, and reads without a unique V-gene family were dropped. In a later analysis, 550 to 650 highly shared, low-generation-probability nucleotide sequences were removed to address suspected cross-contamination and a sequencing artifact. In a later analysis, a clonal expansion index for each public chain was calculated from normalized within-repertoire ranks of inferred template counts. Generation probabilities in a later analysis came from a VDJ recombination model fitted to out-of-frame rearrangements, and those results were checked against IGoR. A later analysis scored TCR-TCR, TCR-HLA and TCR-CMV co-occurrence with hypergeometric tests, applying a repertoire-size bias correction to TCR pairs. False discovery rates were estimated in a later analysis by permuting HLA or CMV assignments 20 times. In a later analysis, co-occurring TCRs were grouped using DBSCAN, with TCRdist sequence similarity added in when clustering inside HLA-allele-positive subsets. Co-occurrence clustering excluded repertoires with fewer than 30,000 or more than 120,000 public chains, plus five with anomalous nucleotide sharing. TCRdb took this table from immuneACCESS and kept in-frame rearrangements with V and J called. Such tables lack part of the clones; where checked against another copy, unresolved V genes explain under half of the gap, and the rest is unexplained. V, J and clone size are those of that table, while D and trimming were read from the DNA. Present in this sample are about 94,000 clones, 75% to 85% of which were seen just once. The top ten clonotypes cover under 4% of the sample.

CDR1 SEHNR and CDR2 FQNEAQ were looked up in the germline V gene (reference sequence). V sheds 0 bases and J sheds 12 bases, leaving 15 bases between their ends. From its cysteine to its phenylalanine, the CDR3 spans 13 amino acids. The CDR3 DNA has 39 bases and is translated from base 1. The entry originates in a study of cytomegalovirus exposure and HLA in healthy donors (dated by TCRdb to about 2017). Describing the broader study: According to an earlier analysis of several hundred of the donors, 150 million to 200 million T cells yielded 90 million to 140 million unique TCR beta sequences and less than 300 Gb of sequence data. An early release covering roughly 600 HLA-typed donors comprised approximately 290 gigabases of sequencing data and tens of millions of unique TCR sequences. Of the roughly 390 genotyped donors, approximately 81% were placed in the genetic ancestry cluster associated with self-reported Caucasian donors. The study aimed to test whether cataloging public T cell receptors could reveal signatures of past pathogen exposure. The study used immunosequencing to profile the T cell repertoires of several hundred subjects and linked those repertoires to cytomegalovirus serostatus. A separate validation cohort of about 110 different subjects was used in addition to the approximately 610-subject first cohort. To predict cytomegalovirus infection status, the study combined high-throughput TCR immunosequencing, statistical association of individual TCRs with disease status, and machine learning. In a later analysis, previously published TCR beta repertoires from hundreds of donors were re-analyzed and high-resolution HLA genotyping was added so that TCR occurrence patterns could be studied. In the later analysis, no new phenotypic data were used to find candidate immune exposures; instead, reliance was placed on TCR beta sequences and their occurrence across donors. To decide whether each TCR beta V gene segment behaved as functional or pseudogenic, an earlier analysis of some 570 of the donors relied on high-throughput TCR beta sequencing. Donor age, sex, ethnicity and CMV serostatus were compiled together with the repertoire data. A later genetic analysis used genome-wide SNP genotypes for 398 of the 666 donors, treating that subset as a discovery cohort. All discovery cohort repertoires had been generated using a single sequencing platform. HLA typing included class I and class II loci at four-digit resolution. The number of typed donors differed by locus: about 620-630 for A, B, C, DRB1 and DQB1; approximately 520 for DQA1; 606 for DPA1; and roughly 490 for DPB1. Because of strong linkage in the cohort, roughly five DR-DQ haplotypes were treated as single units for association and clustering. Across 398 genotyped donors of the cohort, an average of 235,054 unique TCR beta nucleotide sequences per donor were sequenced, and roughly 20% of those sequences were non-productive.

Overall study results and their limits: V-gene and J-gene trimming of TCR beta chains was associated with a missense DCLRE1C variant in a later genetic analysis, and the association was replicated in an independent cohort. In an earlier analysis of more than 500 of the donors, most TCR beta V segments appeared in productive rearrangements about 87% or about 30% of the time, broadly matching IMGT annotations. CMV serostatus was the only immune exposure information available for the cohort. In a later analysis, some 18,000 TCR beta sequences were associated with specific HLA alleles at a false discovery rate of 0.05. About 17 rarely observed V segments, including chromosome 9 orphons, were excluded from the earlier analysis of some 590 of the donors because counts were too low. In vitro tests confirmed that a few of the cytomegalovirus-associated TCR beta chains recognize cytomegalovirus antigens. The authors suggested that the approach could potentially be generalized to other disease states and immunological phenotypes. Because some donors lacked HLA typing at each locus, the association tests relied only on the typed subset. Cytomegalovirus status was reported to be diagnosed by the classifier with high specificity and sensitivity in both the original and validation cohorts. Some IMGT-functional V segments, including TRBV6-2 and TRBV6-3, could not be told apart with the 87-base-pair reads, so those segments were excluded. When HLA alleles, especially DR and DQ, strongly co-occurred, attributing TCR associations to individual alleles was difficult. The cohort was sequenced for TCR beta chains only, and without alpha or paired-chain data the features that could be detected were limited. According to a later analysis, TCR association rates differed among HLA loci, with DRB1 alleles showing the most associated TCRs and HLA-C alleles showing the fewest. Compared with equally common non-associated chains, HLA-associated TCR beta chains in a later analysis were more clonally expanded and had lower generation probabilities. Across donors, most TCR sequences were observed very rarely, whereas some public TCRs were present in many individuals. A further reported finding was that TCR beta sequences accurately predicted the HLA-A and HLA-B alleles for most subjects in the first cohort. Sequencing depth was assumed to be roughly uniform across donors in the presence/absence analyses, though that assumption may not hold. In a later analysis, several top co-occurrence clusters were reported to appear linked to parvovirus B19, influenza, CMV and Epstein-Barr virus. A later analysis found that most CMV-associated TCR beta chains appeared HLA-restricted, with HLA associations seemingly driven largely by CMV exposure. The study listed 150 to 200 TCR beta chains as associated with cytomegalovirus. Linkage disequilibrium might explain the correlated functional status among segregating V segments, but an unknown experimental factor could not be ruled out. In a later genetic analysis, fewer N-insertions in productive TCRs were reported among donors in an Asian-associated ancestry cluster than the roughly 640-donor mean. A cluster of highly shared sequence variants was judged likely to represent a technical artifact of the sequencing pipeline.

The sequence derives from a middle-aged woman in good health and CMV-seronegative. Specimen: PBMCs. The chain is encoded by TRBV7-9 joined to TRBJ2-7; perhaps TRBD1 is the D gene, with 5 bases matching. The CDR3 corresponds to CASSLAHGQEPYF. Read as DNA, the sequence is TGTGCCAGCAGCTTAGCGCATGGACAAGAACCGTACTTC.